This TCR beta chain was sequenced for a study of blood T cell repertoires in COVID-19. Study overall: Sites across the United States, Italy and Spain contributed samples from acute and convalescent COVID-19. The cDNA or gDNA used as material had been derived from T cells, B-cell-depleted T cells, or PBMCs.

In the authors' workflow: From reference gene primer amplification, estimates of nucleated cell counts were derived. Data came from immunoSEQ multiplex PCR; TCRdb stores just in-frame clones and leaves some out. That table is the source of V, J and clone size, and D and trimming were worked out from the DNA. The profile shows 300,000 to 400,000 clones, approximately 85% of them singletons. V lost 4 bases, J lost 2 bases, and 10 bases stayed unmatched. The CDR3 sequence is 17 residues long. The germline CDR1 and CDR2 sequences are SGHTA and FQGTGA. The chain uses TRBV7-3 and TRBJ2-3; 9 positions match TRBD2. This clonotype was obtained from a human donor in a cohort sampled during active COVID-19. Sequencing was done on a sample of peripheral blood. The CDR3 DNA reads as TGTGCCAGCAGCTCCCCTAGCGGGGCCACTACCACAGATACGCAGTATTTT. Protein: CASSSPSGATTTDTQYF.